This section outlines one T cell receptor beta chain sequence together with its context. Per the original methods: Quantification of nucleated cells was approximated via reference gene primer amplification. Libraries were prepared by immunoSEQ multiplex PCR; TCRdb keeps only in-frame clonotypes and omits some of them. V, J and clone size were drawn from that table, and D and trimming were deduced from the DNA. The sample consists of around 100,000 clones, about nine tenths of them appearing once. These data come from a study of blood T cell repertoires in COVID-19. On the study more broadly: Whether acute or convalescent, the COVID-19 samples came from the United States, Italy and Spain. Nucleic acid was either cDNA or gDNA, and it came from T cells, B-cell-depleted T cells, or PBMCs.

V lost 6 bases and J lost 0, with 18 bases in between. The length of the CDR3 is 16 residues. Germline V gene sequence: CDR1 KGHSH, CDR2 LQKENI. The chain uses TRBV18 and TRBJ2-7; D not certain. The sequence was obtained from a man aged 50-60 years with acute or convalescent COVID-19. Sequencing input: peripheral blood. CDR3 sequence reads: CASSSTGESVSYEQYF. The DNA for the CDR3 is TGTGCCAGCTCGTCCACCGGCGAAAGCGTCTCCTACGAGCAGTACTTC.